This T cell receptor beta chain appears in the sequencing data of a study of blood T cell repertoires in COVID-19. This CDR3 is 15 amino acids long. V lost 2 bases and J 7 bases, leaving 15 bases between the germline ends. CDR1 SGHRS and CDR2 YFSETQ come from the germline V gene. The protocol was immunoSEQ multiplex PCR, while the TCRdb copy is restricted to in-frame clones and leaves out a portion. Here the sample spans about 280,000 clones, roughly 80% being singletons. The rearrangement joins TRBV5-1 to TRBJ2-2, with D tentatively TRBD1 (6 bases). Sequencing input: PBMCs or T cells enriched from blood (not recorded which). The sequence was collected from a man aged 40-50 years who had been exposed to COVID-19. DNA for the CDR3: TGCGCCAGCAGCTTTACTCTCAGGGGCAGCGGGGAGCTGTTTTTT. It encodes CASSFTLRGSGELFF. Filled out from reference TRBV5-1 and TRBJ2-2, the complete variable domain reads KAGVTQTPRYLIKTRGQQVTLSCSPISGHRSVSWYQQTPGQGLQFLFEYFSETQRNKGNFPGRFSGRQFSNSRSEMNVSTLELGDSALYLCASSFTLRGSGELFFGEGSRLTVL.